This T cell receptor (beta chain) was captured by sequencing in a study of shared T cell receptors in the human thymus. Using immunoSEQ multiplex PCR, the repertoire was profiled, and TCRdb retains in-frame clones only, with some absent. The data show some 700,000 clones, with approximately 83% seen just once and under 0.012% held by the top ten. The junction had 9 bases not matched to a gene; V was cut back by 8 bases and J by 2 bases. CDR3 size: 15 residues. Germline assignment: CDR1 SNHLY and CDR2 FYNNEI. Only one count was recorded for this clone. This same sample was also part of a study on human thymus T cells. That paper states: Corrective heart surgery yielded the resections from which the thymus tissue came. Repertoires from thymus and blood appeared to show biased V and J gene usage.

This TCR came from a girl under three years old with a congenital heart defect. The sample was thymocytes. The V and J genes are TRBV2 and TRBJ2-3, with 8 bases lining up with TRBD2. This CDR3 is CASPWAGGSTDTQYF. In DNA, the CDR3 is TGTGCCAGCCCCTGGGCGGGGGGATCCACAGATACGCAGTATTTT.